The clone carrying this T cell receptor (beta chain) was seen only a few times. From germline, CDR1 is SEHNR and CDR2 FQNEAQ (reference sequence). V shed 5 bases and J 13 bases; nucleotides not matched to a gene: 7. The CDR3 is made up of 14 amino acids. Libraries from naive CD8 cells were generated from approximately 22,000 to 940,000 sorted cells (with 10%, 30% or 50% RNA). In the sort, naive CD8 T cells were defined as CD8+CD4-CCR7+CD45RA+. These data are taken from a study of molecular identifiers for immune sequencing clone quantification. TCRdb re-called the PCR reads through MiXCR, storing one row per CDR3 protein. The sample includes about 510,000 distinct CDR3 sequences, roughly 26% of them seen just once.

The sample taken for sequencing was naive CD8+ T cells from blood, with Jurkat cell RNA spiked in. The subset: FACS-sorted CD8+CD4-CCR7+CD45RA+ naive T cells. The chain links TRBV7-9 to TRBJ1-6; 11 bases align to TRBD1. The TCR comes from a human donor in good health. Some libraries in this study had Jurkat cell RNA spiked in. CDR3 sequence reads: CASSPGQGVAPLHF. As DNA, the CDR3 is TGTGCCAGCAGCCCGGGACAGGGGGTTGCGCCCCTCCACTTT.